This entry concerns a single T cell receptor beta chain. Sequencing of TCR beta drew on CD8+ and CD4+ T cells from blood. The CD8+ and CD4+ T cells were isolated magnetically using a negative isolation approach, whereas the TEMRA cells were enriched by FACS. This specimen comes from a study of CD8 T cells in Susac syndrome. RNA, at roughly 0.45 to 1 ug, was reverse transcribed with random hexamers. Via MiXCR, TCRdb re-called the immunoSEQ multiplex PCR reads, giving one row per CDR3 protein. The sample records roughly 150,000 distinct CDR3 sequences, 95% to 96% being singletons. The sequence came from a human donor with multiple sclerosis. The sample taken for sequencing was CD8+ T cells from PBMCs.

The CDR3 DNA reads TGTGCCAGCAGGGTCAAGCACGAGCAGTACTTC. Translating gives CASRVKHEQYF. The chain combines TRBV2 with TRBJ2-7; D is ambiguous. The CDR3 is 11 amino acids. Germline CDR1 SNHLY, CDR2 FYNNEI. V lost 6 bases and J lost 5, with 8 bases in between.